This TCR beta chain emerged from a study of blood T cell repertoires in COVID-19 (dated by TCRdb to the early 2020s). For the wider study: Samples from collaborators originated in the United States, Italy and Spain and spanned both the acute and convalescent phases of COVID-19. The prospective study material was composed of cDNA or gDNA derived from T cells, B-cell-depleted T cells, or PBMCs. The dataset comprised deeply sampled blood TCRbeta repertoires from subjects exposed to, actively infected with, or recovered from COVID-19. The repertoires were released in a freely available public database meant as a resource for research on the immune response to SARS-CoV-2. Samples came from the ongoing ImmuneRACE study (first 160 participants) plus 1,254 subjects from 6 global collaborators. The sample metadata nearly always contained a de-identified subject ID, COVID-19 status, age in years and sex. HLA class I and class II types, where available, came from metadata supplied by the sample provider rather than from assay-based typing.

Overall results and qualifications from the work: Clinical and demographic metadata were provided uncurated, with the amount varying by source and participant.

About this clone: No antigen is known for it. No base quality information exists; no much larger clone differs at one position.

TCRbeta CDR3 regions were amplified from genomic DNA by means of the immunoSEQ Assay, a bias-controlled multiplex PCR. From the authors' description of their analysis: The number of nucleated cells in each sample was estimated from the amplification of reference gene primers within the assay. Sequence reads were collapsed and filtered to measure the absolute abundance of every unique TCRbeta CDR3 rearrangement. For each sample, productive Simpson clonality was calculated as the square root of Simpson's diversity index over productive rearrangements. Here the immuneACCESS table is served through TCRdb, limited to in-frame sequences with V and J called. Missing clones are a known gap in these copies; in checked studies unresolved V genes cover under half, and the rest lacks a known reason. D and trimming were read from the DNA, whereas the V and J calls and clone size are those reported in that table. The sample profile shows some 260,000 clones; approximately 91% of them were found once. 2% to 2.5% of the sample is in the top ten clones.

V is reduced by 9 bases and J by 3 bases, leaving a spacing of 15 bases between them. The CDR3 spans 14 residues, from the cysteine through the phenylalanine. Of the read, only the CDR3 DNA is kept; its 42 bases are in frame from base 1. The germline V gene provides CDR1 SGHTA and CDR2 FQGNSA. Samples from volunteer blood donors who had recovered from COVID-19 were contributed by a second Seattle source. Whole blood was collected in K2EDTA tubes by collaborating institutions according to the institutions' own protocols. For TCRbeta analysis, collaborators shipped samples in one of three forms: frozen whole blood, isolated PBMCs, or DNA extracted from either of those sample types.

The TCR comes from a woman aged 40 to 50 who had recovered from COVID-19. Sequencing input: peripheral blood. Here the chain combines TRBV7-2 and TRBJ1-5, and the D gene may be TRBD1, 5 bases matching. CDR3 region: CASSQSGNNQPQHF. The DNA is TGTGCCAGTAGCCAGTCAGGGAACAATCAGCCCCAGCATTTT.